This T cell receptor beta chain is from a study of cytomegalovirus exposure and HLA in healthy donors. Study details: Roughly 80 million unique TCRs from HLA-typed donors made up an early data release.

This clone came up a few times. As yet, its antigen is unknown. The study, taken as a whole, reports: V- and J-gene trimming of TCR beta was linked (in a later analysis) to a missense DCLRE1C variant. It emerged from a later analysis that several of the most significant clusters appeared to be linked to common viral pathogens. Within an earlier analysis, most TCR beta V segments proved productive either about 90% or about 30% of the time.

With 60 Vbeta and 13 Jbeta primers, the PCR was carried out. Profiling relied on immunoSEQ multiplex PCR, and the TCRdb table lists in-frame clones only, not all of them. The data hold tens of thousands of clones, with less than 85% observed a single time. The sequenced sample was PBMCs. This clonotype was sampled from a man between 60 and 75 years old in good health and CMV-seronegative.

The CDR3 DNA sequence: TGTGCCAGCAGCTTAGACAGGGAGAGGGGCTACACCTTC. It specifies CASSLDRERGYTF. This chain links TRBV7-2 with TRBJ1-2, with D possibly being TRBD1 (6 bases). Trimming removed 1 base at V and 8 bases at J, with 11 bases between. Germline values: CDR1 SGHTA, CDR2 FQGNSA. The CDR3 covers 13 residues. Complete variable domain (other parts from reference TRBV7-2 and TRBJ1-2): GAGVSQSPSNKVTEKGKDVELRCDPISGHTALYWYRQSLGQGLEFLIYFQGNSAPDKSGLPSDRFSAERTGGSVSTLTIQRTQQEDSAVYLCASSLDRERGYTFGSGTRLTVV.